These 5 T cell receptor beta chains originate from one sample sequenced in a study of cytomegalovirus exposure and HLA in healthy donors. The PCR had 60 Vbeta and 13 Jbeta primers. Clones were read by immunoSEQ multiplex PCR, and TCRdb kept only the in-frame ones, dropping some. Here the sample spans 110,000 to 150,000 clones, more than 75% being singletons. The specimen was PBMCs. These receptor sequences come from a woman between 18 and 29 years old in good health and CMV-seropositive.

As to this clone: A read error may produce the germline difference seen at one junction end. The chain recombines TRBV4-1 with TRBJ2-3; a possible D gene is TRBD2 (5 bases). The CDR3 extends over 13 amino acids. Germline CDR1 reads MGHRA; CDR2 reads YSYEKL. The CDR3 protein is CASGQTGADTQYF. The CDR3 coding sequence is TGCGCCAGCGGCCAGACCGGGGCAGATACGCAGTATTTT.

V gene TRBV6-1 combines with J gene TRBJ1-1; a possible D gene is TRBD1 (6 bases). The CDR3 has 12 residues. Trimming stripped 2 bases from V and 7 bases from J, with 8 bases between. Germline CDR1 reads MNHNS; CDR2 reads SASEGT. The CDR3 sequence: CASSELDSEAFF. CDR3 DNA: TGTGCCAGCAGTGAACTGGACAGTGAAGCTTTCTTT.

The chain joins TRBV4-1 to TRBJ1-5; 8 nucleotides align to TRBD1. CDR3 length: 14 residues. Germline V gene lookup returns CDR1 MGHRA and CDR2 YSYEKL. J gave up 6 bases and V 4 bases, and 5 bases lay outside the gene matches. The CDR3 region is CASSRQGAGQPQHF. CDR3 DNA: TGCGCCAGCAGCCGGCAGGGGGCGGGTCAGCCCCAGCATTTT.

V gene TRBV5-1 combines with J gene TRBJ2-2; TRBD2 matches at 9 bases. CDR1 is SGHRS, CDR2 YFSETQ, per germline. CDR3 length: 17 residues. Trimming at V came to 1 base and at J to 1 base, leaving 5 bases not matched to a gene. CDR3 protein: CASSLRGGGRNTGELFF. For the CDR3, the DNA is TGCGCCAGCAGCTTGCGCGGGGGGGGAAGGAACACCGGGGAGCTGTTTTTT.

The rearrangement links TRBV6-6 to TRBJ1-2, with 8 bases matching TRBD1. V trimming: 6 bases; J trimming: 8 bases; junction bases outside the gene matches: 11. The CDR3 consists of 14 residues. CDR1 is MNHNY and CDR2 is SVGAGI in the germline V gene (reference sequence). CDR3 in amino acids: CASRPIGQGWGYTF. The CDR3 nucleotides read TGTGCCAGCAGGCCCATCGGACAGGGATGGGGCTACACCTTC.